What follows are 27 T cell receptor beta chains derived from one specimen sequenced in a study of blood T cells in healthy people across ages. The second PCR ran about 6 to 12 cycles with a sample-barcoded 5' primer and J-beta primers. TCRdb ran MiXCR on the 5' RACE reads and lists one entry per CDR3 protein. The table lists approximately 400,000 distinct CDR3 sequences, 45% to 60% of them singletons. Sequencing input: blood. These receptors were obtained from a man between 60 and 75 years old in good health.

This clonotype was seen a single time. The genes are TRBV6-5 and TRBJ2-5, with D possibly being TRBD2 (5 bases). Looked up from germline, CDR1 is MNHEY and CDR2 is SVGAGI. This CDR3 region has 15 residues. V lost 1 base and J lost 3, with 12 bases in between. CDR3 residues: CASSYFGGVEETQYF. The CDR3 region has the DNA TGTGCCAGCAGTTACTTTGGAGGAGTCGAAGAGACCCAGTACTTC.

Here the CDR3 reads CASRDSGISAQYF. The CDR3 DNA sequence: TGTGCCAGCAGGGATTCGGGCATCTCTGCGCAGTATTTT. The chain carries TRBV14 and TRBJ2-3; D is uncertain. This CDR3 comprises 13 residues. The V gene's germline CDR1 is SGHDN and CDR2 FVKESK. The germline V and J ends were trimmed by 6 bases and 10 bases, with 17 bases remaining between them. Full variable domain (remainder filled in from reference TRBV14 and TRBJ2-3): EAGVTQFPSHSVIEKGQTVTLRCDPISGHDNLYWYRRVMGKEIKFLLHFVKESKQDESGMPNNRFLAERTGGTYSTLKVQPAELEDSGVYFCASRDSGISAQYFGPGTRLTVL.

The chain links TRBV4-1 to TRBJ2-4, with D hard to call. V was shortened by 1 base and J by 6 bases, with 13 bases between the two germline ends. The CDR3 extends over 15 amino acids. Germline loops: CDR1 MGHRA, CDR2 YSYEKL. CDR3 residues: CASSQVDSRRNIQYF. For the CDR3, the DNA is TGCGCCAGCAGCCAAGTTGATAGCAGAAGAAACATTCAGTACTTC.

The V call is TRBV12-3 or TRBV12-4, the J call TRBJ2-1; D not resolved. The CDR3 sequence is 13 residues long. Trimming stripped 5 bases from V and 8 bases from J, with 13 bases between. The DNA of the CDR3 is TGTGCCAGCAGTCTCCTGGGTGGCTATGAGCAGTTCTTC. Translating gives CASSLLGGYEQFF.

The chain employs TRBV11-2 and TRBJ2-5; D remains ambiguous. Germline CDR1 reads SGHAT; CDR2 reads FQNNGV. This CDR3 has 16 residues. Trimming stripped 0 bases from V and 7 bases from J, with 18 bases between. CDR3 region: CASSLDLPATKGTQYF. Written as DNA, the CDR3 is TGTGCCAGCAGCTTAGATCTTCCAGCGACCAAAGGGACCCAGTACTTC.

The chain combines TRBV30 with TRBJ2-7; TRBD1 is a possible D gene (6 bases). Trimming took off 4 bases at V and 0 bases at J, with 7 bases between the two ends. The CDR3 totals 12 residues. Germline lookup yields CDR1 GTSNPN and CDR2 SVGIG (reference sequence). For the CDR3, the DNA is TGTGCCTGGAAGGGGGTCTCCTACGAGCAGTACTTC. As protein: CAWKGVSYEQYF.

The CDR3 spells CASSSPNDRNTEAFF. The CDR3 DNA follows: TGTGCCAGCAGCTCCCCAAACGACAGGAACACTGAAGCTTTCTTT. This chain joins TRBV9 and TRBJ1-1; D possibly corresponds to TRBD1 (5 bases). Germline V gene lookup returns CDR1 SGDLS and CDR2 YYNGEE. V gave up 4 bases and J gave up 1 base, with 14 bases separating them. This CDR3 comprises 15 residues.

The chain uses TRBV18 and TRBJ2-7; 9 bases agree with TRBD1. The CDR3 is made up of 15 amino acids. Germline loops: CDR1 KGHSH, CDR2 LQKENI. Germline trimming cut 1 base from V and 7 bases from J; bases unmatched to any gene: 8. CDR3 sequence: CASSPLDRGGGEQYF. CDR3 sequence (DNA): TGTGCCAGCTCACCACTCGACAGGGGGGGTGGAGAGCAGTACTTC.

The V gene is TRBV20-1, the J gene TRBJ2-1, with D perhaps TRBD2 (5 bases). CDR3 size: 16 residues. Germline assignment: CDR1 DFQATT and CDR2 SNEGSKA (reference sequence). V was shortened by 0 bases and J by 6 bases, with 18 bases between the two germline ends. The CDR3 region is CSARDRMRAPGNEQFF. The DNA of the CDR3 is TGCAGTGCTAGAGATCGAATGAGGGCCCCCGGCAATGAGCAGTTCTTC.

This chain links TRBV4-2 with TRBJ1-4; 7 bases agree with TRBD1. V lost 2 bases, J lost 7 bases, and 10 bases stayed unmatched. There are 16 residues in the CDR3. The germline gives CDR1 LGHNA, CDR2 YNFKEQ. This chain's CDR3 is CASSQTDRARGEKLFF. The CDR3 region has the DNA TGTGCCAGCAGCCAAACAGACAGGGCAAGAGGTGAAAAACTGTTTTTT.

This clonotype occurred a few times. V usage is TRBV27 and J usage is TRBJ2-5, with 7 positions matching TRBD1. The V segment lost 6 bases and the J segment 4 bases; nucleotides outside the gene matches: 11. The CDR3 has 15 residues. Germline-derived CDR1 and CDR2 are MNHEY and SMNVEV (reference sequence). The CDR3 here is CASRGWGTVGETQYF. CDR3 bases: TGTGCCAGCAGGGGGTGGGGGACAGTGGGAGAGACCCAGTACTTC.

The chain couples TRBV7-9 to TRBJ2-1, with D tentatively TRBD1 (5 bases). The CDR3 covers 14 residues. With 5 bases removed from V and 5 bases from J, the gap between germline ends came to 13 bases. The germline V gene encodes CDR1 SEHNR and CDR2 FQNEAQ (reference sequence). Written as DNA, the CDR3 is TGTGCCAGCAGCCCGCAGGGCCCCGACAATGAGCAGTTCTTC. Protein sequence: CASSPQGPDNEQFF.

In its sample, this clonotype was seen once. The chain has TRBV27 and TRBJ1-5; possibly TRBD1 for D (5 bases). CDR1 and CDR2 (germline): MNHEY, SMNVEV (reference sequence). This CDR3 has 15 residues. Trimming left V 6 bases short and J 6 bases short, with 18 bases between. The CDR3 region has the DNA TGTGCCAGCAGCAGTTGGCAGGGTAGCGGTCAGCCCCAGCATTTT. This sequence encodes CASSSWQGSGQPQHF.

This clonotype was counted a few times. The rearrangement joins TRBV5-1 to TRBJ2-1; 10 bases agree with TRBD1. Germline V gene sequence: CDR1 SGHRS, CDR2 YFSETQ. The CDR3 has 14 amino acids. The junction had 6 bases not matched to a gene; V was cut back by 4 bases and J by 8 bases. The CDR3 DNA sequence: TGCGCCAGCAGCGGGGGACAGGGGCTCCATGAGCAGTTCTTC. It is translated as CASSGGQGLHEQFF.

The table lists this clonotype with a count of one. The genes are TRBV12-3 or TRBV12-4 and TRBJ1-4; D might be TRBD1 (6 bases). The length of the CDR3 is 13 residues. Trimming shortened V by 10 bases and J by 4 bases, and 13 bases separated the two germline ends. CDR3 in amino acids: CATARDNNEKLFF. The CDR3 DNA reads TGTGCCACCGCTAGGGACAATAATGAAAAACTGTTTTTT.

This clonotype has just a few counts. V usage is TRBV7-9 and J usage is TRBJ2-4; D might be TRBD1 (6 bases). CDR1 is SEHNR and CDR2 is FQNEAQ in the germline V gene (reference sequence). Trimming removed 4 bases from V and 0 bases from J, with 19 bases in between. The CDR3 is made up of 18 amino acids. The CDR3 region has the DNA TGTGCCAGCAGCTCCCGGACTGGGGGCCCCCTAGCCAAAAACATTCAGTACTTC. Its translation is CASSSRTGGPLAKNIQYF.

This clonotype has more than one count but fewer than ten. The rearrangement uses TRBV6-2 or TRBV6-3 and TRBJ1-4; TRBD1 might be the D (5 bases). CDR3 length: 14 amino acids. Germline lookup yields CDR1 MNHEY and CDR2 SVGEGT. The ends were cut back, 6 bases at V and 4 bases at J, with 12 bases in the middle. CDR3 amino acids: CASRTGTNNEKLFF. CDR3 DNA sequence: TGTGCCAGCAGAACCGGGACCAATAATGAAAAACTGTTTTTT.

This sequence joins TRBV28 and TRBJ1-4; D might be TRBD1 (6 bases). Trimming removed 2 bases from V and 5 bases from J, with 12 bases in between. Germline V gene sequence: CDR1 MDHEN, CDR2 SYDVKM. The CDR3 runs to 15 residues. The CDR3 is CASSLGGHNNEKLFF. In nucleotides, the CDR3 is TGTGCCAGCAGTTTAGGGGGGCATAACAATGAAAAACTGTTTTTT.

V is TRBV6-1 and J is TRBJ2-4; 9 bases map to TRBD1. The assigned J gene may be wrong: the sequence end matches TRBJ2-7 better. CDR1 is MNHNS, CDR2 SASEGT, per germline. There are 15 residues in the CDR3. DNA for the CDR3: TGTGCCAGCAGTGAATTTGGGACAGGGCTTTACGAGCAGTACTTC. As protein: CASSEFGTGLYEQYF.

The CDR3 DNA sequence: TGTGCCAGCAGCCAGACAGGGGGCGAGCAGTACTTC. Translation gives CASSQTGGEQYF. The rearrangement links TRBV11-3 to TRBJ2-5, with 9 bases identical to TRBD1. The assigned J gene may be wrong: the sequence end matches TRBJ2-7 better. CDR1 is SGHNT, CDR2 YENEEA, per germline. The CDR3 runs 12 residues.

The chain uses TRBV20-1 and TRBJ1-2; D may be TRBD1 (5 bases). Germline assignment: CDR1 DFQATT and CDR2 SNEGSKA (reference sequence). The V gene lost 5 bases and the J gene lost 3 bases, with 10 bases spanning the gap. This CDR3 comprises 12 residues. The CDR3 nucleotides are TGCAGTGCTCCGAGACAGTACTATGGCTACACCTTC. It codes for CSAPRQYYGYTF.

The CDR3 loop reads CASTLTPSGRSTDTQYF. The DNA of the CDR3 is TGTGCCAGCACTCTAACACCTAGCGGGAGGTCCACAGATACGCAGTATTTT. The chain combines TRBV5-5 with TRBJ2-3; 11 bases line up with TRBD2. CDR3 size: 17 residues. Germline V gene sequence: CDR1 SGHKS, CDR2 YYEKEE (reference sequence). The junction had 11 bases not matched to a gene; V was cut back by 6 bases and J by 2 bases.

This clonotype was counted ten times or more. In DNA form, the CDR3 reads TGCAGTGCTAGGACCACTAGCGGGGGGCCCTACGAGCAGTACTTC. It is translated as CSARTTSGGPYEQYF. The chain uses TRBV20-1 and TRBJ2-7; 12 bases map to TRBD2. V trimming: 3 bases; J trimming: 2 bases; junction bases outside the gene matches: 5. The CDR3 extends over 15 amino acids. Germline lookup yields CDR1 DFQATT and CDR2 SNEGSKA (reference sequence).

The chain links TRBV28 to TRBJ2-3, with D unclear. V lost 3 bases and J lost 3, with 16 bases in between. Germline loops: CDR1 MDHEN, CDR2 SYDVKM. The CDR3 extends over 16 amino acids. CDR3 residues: CASSLATAKGTDTQYF. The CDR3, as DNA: TGTGCCAGCAGTTTGGCAACCGCGAAGGGTACAGATACGCAGTATTTT.

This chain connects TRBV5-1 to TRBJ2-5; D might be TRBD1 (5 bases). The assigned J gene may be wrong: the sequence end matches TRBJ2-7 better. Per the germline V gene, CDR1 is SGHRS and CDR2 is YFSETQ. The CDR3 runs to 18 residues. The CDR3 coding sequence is TGCGCCAGCAGCTTGGCCCCATCCTCAGGGCAGGGCTTTTACGAGCAGTACTTC. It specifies CASSLAPSSGQGFYEQYF.

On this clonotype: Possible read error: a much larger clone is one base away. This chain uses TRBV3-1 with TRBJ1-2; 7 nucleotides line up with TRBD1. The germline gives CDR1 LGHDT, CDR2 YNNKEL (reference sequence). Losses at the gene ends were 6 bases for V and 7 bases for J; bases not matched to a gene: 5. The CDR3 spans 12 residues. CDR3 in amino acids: CASSTGEAGYTF. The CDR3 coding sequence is TGTGCCAGCAGTACAGGGGAGGCTGGCTACACCTTC.

The CDR3 DNA is TGCGCCAGCAGCGGATCGGGACGGTTGGAAGAGACCCAGTACTTC. Its translation is CASSGSGRLEETQYF. The chain combines TRBV5-1 with TRBJ2-5; either TRBD1 or TRBD2 may supply D (5 bases each). Germline-derived CDR1 and CDR2 are SGHRS and YFSETQ. Deletions cut 4 bases from V and 3 bases from J, with 16 bases between. The CDR3 covers 15 residues. The variable domain in full, with the rest retrieved from reference TRBV5-1 and TRBJ2-5, is KAGVTQTPRYLIKTRGQQVTLSCSPISGHRSVSWYQQTPGQGLQFLFEYFSETQRNKGNFPGRFSGRQFSNSRSEMNVSTLELGDSALYLCASSGSGRLEETQYFGPGTRLLVL.